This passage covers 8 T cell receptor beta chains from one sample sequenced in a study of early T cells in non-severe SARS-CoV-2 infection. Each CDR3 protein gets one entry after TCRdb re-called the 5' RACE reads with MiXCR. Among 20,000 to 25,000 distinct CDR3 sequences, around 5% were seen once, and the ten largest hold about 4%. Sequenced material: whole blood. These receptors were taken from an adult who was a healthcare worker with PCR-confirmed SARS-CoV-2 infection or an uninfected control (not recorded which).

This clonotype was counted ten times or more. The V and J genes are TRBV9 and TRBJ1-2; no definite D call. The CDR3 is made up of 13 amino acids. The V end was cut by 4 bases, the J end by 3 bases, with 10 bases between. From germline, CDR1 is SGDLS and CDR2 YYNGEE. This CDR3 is CASSMSGDYGYTF. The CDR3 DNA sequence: TGTGCCAGCAGCATGTCAGGAGACTATGGCTACACCTTC.

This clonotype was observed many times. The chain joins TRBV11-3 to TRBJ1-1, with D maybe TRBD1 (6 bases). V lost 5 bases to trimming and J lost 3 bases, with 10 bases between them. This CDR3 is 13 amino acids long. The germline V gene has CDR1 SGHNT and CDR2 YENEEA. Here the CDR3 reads CASSTNRDTEAFF. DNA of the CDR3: TGTGCCAGCAGCACCAACAGGGACACTGAAGCTTTCTTT.

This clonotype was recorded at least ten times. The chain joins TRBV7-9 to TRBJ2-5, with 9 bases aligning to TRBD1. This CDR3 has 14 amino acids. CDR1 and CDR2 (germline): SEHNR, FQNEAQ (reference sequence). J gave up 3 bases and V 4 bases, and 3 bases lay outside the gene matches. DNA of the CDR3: TGTGCCAGCAGCTGGGGACAGGGAAAAGAGACCCAGTACTTC. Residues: CASSWGQGKETQYF.

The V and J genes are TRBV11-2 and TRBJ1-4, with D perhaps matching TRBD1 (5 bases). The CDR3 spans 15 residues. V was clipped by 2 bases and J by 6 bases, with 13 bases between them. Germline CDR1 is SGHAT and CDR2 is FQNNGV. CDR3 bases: TGTGCCAGCAGCTTAAGGGGTTGGCGTGATGAAAAACTGTTTTTT. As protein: CASSLRGWRDEKLFF. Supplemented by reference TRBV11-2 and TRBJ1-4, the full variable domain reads EAGVAQSPRYKIIEKRQSVAFWCNPISGHATLYWYQQILGQGPKLLIQFQNNGVVDDSQLPKDRFSAERLKGVDSTLKIQPAKLEDSAVYLCASSLRGWRDEKLFFGSGTQLSVL.

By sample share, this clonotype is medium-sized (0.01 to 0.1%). The CDR3 DNA sequence: TGTGCCAGCAGTTCCTCCGGGGGTTACACTGAAGCTTTCTTT. It specifies CASSSSGGYTEAFF. The chain has TRBV12-3 or TRBV12-4 and TRBJ1-1; tentative D call: TRBD1 (5 bases). Trimming left V 4 bases short and J 3 bases short, with 12 bases between. The CDR3 length is 14 residues.

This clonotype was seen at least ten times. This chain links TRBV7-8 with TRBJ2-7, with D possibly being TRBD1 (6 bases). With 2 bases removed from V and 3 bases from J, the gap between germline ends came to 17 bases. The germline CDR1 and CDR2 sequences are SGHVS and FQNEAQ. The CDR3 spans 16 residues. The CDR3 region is CASSLNRKDRDYEQYF. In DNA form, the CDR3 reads TGTGCCAGCAGCTTAAATCGAAAGGACAGAGACTACGAGCAGTACTTC.

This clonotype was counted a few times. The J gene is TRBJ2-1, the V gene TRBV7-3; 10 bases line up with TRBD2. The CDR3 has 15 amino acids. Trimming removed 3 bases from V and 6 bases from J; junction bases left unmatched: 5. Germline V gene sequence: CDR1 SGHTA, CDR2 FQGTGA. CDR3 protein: CASSLSGGAINEQFF. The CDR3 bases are TGTGCCAGCAGCTTGAGCGGGGGGGCGATCAATGAGCAGTTCTTC.

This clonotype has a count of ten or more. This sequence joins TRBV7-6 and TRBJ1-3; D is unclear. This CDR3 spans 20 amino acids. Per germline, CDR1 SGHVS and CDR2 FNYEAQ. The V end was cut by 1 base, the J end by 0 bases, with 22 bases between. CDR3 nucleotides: TGTGCCAGCAGCTTAGTTTCTAGGGAATTTGGAGTAATCTCTGGAAACACCATATATTTT. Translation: CASSLVSREFGVISGNTIYF.